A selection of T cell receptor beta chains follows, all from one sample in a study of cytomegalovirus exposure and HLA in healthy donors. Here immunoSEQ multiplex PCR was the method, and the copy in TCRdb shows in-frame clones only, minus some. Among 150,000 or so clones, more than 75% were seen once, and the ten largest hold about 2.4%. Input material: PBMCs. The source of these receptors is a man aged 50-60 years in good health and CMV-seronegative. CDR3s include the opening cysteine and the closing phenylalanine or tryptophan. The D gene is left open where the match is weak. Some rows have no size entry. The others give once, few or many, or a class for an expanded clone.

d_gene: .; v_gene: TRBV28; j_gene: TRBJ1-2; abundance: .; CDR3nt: TGTGCCAGCAGTCCAGGACAGCATAACTATGGCTACACCTTC; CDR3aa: CASSPGQHNYGYTF
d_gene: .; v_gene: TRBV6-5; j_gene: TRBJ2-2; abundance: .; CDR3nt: TGTGCCAGCAGTCGGGACTCCTACACCGGGGAGCTGTTTTTT; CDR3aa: CASSRDSYTGELFF
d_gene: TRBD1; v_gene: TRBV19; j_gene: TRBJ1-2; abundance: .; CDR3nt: TGTGCCAGTAGTATCTTTCCGGGACAGGGGTATGGCTACACCTTC; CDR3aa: CASSIFPGQGYGYTF
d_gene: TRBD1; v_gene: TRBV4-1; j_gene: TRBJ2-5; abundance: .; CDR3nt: TGCGCCAGCAGCCAAGCCAGGGGGTGGCAAGAGACCCAGTACTTC; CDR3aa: CASSQARGWQETQYF
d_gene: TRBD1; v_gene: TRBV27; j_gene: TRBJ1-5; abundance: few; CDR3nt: TGTGCCTCCAGCAGGGAGACAGGGAACAATCAGCCCCAGCATTTT; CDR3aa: CASSRETGNNQPQHF
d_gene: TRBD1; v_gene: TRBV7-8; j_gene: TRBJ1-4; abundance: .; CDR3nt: TGTGCCAGCAGCTTAATGCGACAGGGGGCTGAAAAACTGTTTTTT; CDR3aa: CASSLMRQGAEKLFF
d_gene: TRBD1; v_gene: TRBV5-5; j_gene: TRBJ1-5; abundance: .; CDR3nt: TGTGCCAGCAACGGAGGGGGTGGGGGACAGGGGAGTCATAGCAATCAGCCCCAGCATTTT; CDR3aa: CASNGGGGGQGSHSNQPQHF
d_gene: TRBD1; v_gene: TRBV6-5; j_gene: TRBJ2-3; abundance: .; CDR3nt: TGTGCCAGCAGTGAACAGGGGACAGATACGCAGTATTTT; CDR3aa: CASSEQGTDTQYF
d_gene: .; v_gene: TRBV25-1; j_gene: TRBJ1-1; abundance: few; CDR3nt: TGTGCCAGCAGTGAATCAAGAGGCACTGAAGCTTTCTTT; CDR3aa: CASSESRGTEAFF
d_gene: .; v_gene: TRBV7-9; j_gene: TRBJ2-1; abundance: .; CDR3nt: TGTGCCAGCAGCCGCTGGGCAGGAACTGCCTACAATGAGCAGTTCTTC; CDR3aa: CASSRWAGTAYNEQFF
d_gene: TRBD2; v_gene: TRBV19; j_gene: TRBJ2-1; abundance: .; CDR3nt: TGTGCCAGTAGTATAGAGGGACGCGGGGGTAATGAGCAGTTCTTC; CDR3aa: CASSIEGRGGNEQFF
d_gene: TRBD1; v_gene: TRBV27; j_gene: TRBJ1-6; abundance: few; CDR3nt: TGTGCCAGCAGTTTAAGGGGACAGGTCAACTATAATTCACCCCTCCACTTT; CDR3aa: CASSLRGQVNYNSPLHF
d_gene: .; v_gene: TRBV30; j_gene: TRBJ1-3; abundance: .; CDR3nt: TGTGCCTGGAGTGAAGGCAGGTTTTCTGGAAACACCATATATTTT; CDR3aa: CAWSEGRFSGNTIYF
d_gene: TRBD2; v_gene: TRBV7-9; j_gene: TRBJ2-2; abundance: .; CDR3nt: TGTGCCAGCAGCCCCCTAGCCCCCGGACTAGCGACGATCACCGGGGAGCTGTTTTTT; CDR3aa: CASSPLAPGLATITGELFF
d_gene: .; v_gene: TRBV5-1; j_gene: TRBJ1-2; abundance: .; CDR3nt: TGCGCCAGCAGCTTACAATCTTCTAACTATGGCTACACCTTC; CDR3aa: CASSLQSSNYGYTF
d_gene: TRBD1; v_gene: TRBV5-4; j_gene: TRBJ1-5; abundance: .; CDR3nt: TGTGCCAGCAGCCGGGACAGGGCGGTCCAGCCCCAGCATTTT; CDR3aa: CASSRDRAVQPQHF
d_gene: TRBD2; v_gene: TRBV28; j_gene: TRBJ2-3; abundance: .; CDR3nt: TGTGCCAGCAGTTGGACTAGCGGGGGGGCAAGAGATACGCAGTATTTT; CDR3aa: CASSWTSGGARDTQYF
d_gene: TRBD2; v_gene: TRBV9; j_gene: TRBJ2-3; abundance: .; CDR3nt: TGTGCCAGCAGGCCCGCCGGGACTAACACAGATACGCAGTATTTT; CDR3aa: CASRPAGTNTDTQYF
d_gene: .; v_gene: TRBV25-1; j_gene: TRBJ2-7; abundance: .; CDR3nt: TGTGCCAGCAGTGAATATGGCGGGTACGAGCAGTACTTC; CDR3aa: CASSEYGGYEQYF
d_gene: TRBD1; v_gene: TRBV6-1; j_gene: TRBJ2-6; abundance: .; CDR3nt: TGTGCCAGCAGGAGACAGGGGGATGGGGCCAACGTCCTGACTTTC; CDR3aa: CASRRQGDGANVLTF
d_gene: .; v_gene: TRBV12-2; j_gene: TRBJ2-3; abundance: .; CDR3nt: TGTGCAAGTCGCTTATTGTCCCCGCTTGCACGGAACCCCCGCCAGGGGAGAACAGATACGCAGTATTTT; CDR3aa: CASRLLSPLARNPRQGRTDTQYF
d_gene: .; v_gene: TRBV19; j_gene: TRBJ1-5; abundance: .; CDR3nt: TGTGCCAGTAGTACGGGAGGAGGAATCCAAGGGCAGCCCCAGCATTTT; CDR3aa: CASSTGGGIQGQPQHF